This T cell receptor beta chain emerged from a study of breast tumors, draining lymph nodes, adjacent tissues. Trimming shortened V by 0 bases and J by 4 bases, and 15 bases separated the two germline ends. The CDR3 totals 16 residues. Germline CDR1 is MGHRA and CDR2 is YSYEKL. Study results and limitations: The lymph node origin of tumor T cells was framed as consistent with a hypothesis, not demonstrated.

Ten or more counts support this clonotype. Its antigen is undetermined. TCRdb independently ran MiXCR on the multiplex PCR reads; one entry per CDR3 protein. The sample records around 100,000 distinct CDR3 sequences, around 21% being singletons. Axillary draining lymph nodes of breast cancer patients supplied the node samples. The TCR comes from a female donor with breast cancer. Some clones in this sample may be carry-over from other donors' samples. The V and J genes are TRBV4-1 and TRBJ2-5; D not certain. Sequenced: axillary lymph node tissue. The CDR3 DNA reads TGCGCCAGCAGCCAAGACGGCCTGGCAGTGGGAGAGACCCAGTACTTC. This sequence encodes CASSQDGLAVGETQYF.